This T cell receptor beta chain stems from a study of T cell responses to AZD1222 COVID-19 vaccine. The repertoire was sequenced with immunoSEQ multiplex PCR; TCRdb's copy has only in-frame clones and lacks some. The sample comprises some 97,000 clones, around 90% of which are singletons, and roughly 2% rests with the top ten. This CDR3 spans 15 amino acids. The V end lost 0 bases, the J end lost 0 bases, and 5 bases lay between the germline ends. Germline values: CDR1 MNHEY, CDR2 SVGAGI. Details on this clone: The sample contains more than one DNA sequence encoding this CDR3.

This TCR derives from an adult in good health. The chain combines TRBV6-5 with TRBJ1-4, with D possibly being TRBD1 (5 bases). The sample consisted of peripheral blood, taken on day 0 of AZD1222 vaccination. In DNA, the CDR3 is TGTGCCAGCAGTTACTCGGGGCCAACTAATGAAAAACTGTTTTTT. This encodes CASSYSGPTNEKLFF.